This TCR beta chain was sequenced during a study of somatic mutations in cytotoxic T cells in rheumatoid arthritis. About the research overall: The flow sorting of some V beta antibody-stained T-cell populations reached nearly 100% purity, and the sorted populations included V beta1+ cells sequenced for TCRB.

Study observations and caveats: Antigen targets of the expanded CD8+ clones remained unidentified.

Worth noting for this clone: Its antigen remains unidentified.

Measured with immunoSEQ multiplex PCR; TCRdb has only the in-frame clones, and not every one. The sample yields 20,000 to 25,000 clones, roughly 80% seen once. Germline V gene sequence: CDR1 MGHRA, CDR2 YSYEKL. CDR3 length: 15 amino acids. Deletions cut 0 bases from V and 6 bases from J, with 13 bases between. The receptor was isolated from an adult with rheumatoid arthritis. The chain links TRBV4-1 to TRBJ2-3; possibly TRBD1 or TRBD2 for D (5 bases each). The specimen was CD8+ T cells sorted from blood. CDR3 protein: CASSQEAGRWDTQYF. DNA for the CDR3: TGCGCCAGCAGCCAAGAGGCAGGGAGATGGGATACGCAGTATTTT.